This entry lists 3 T cell receptor beta chains sequenced from one sample in a study of blood T cell repertoires in COVID-19 (dated by TCRdb to 2020 to 2022). Library preparation used the immunoSEQ multiplex PCR assay. The immuneACCESS repertoire file appears here via TCRdb, limited to in-frame rearrangements. These files lack a portion of the clones; in checked studies, under half of the deficit traces to unresolved V genes, and the cause of the others is not known. This sample gives over 200,000 clones in total; 85% to 90% of them show up just once. Roughly 3.2% of the sample is taken by the ten largest. The sample was PBMCs or T cells enriched from blood (not recorded which). These receptors were collected from a woman in her forties or fifties in a cohort exposed to, infected with or recovered from COVID-19 (not recorded which).

The chain has TRBV2 and TRBJ2-7, with 8 bases matching TRBD1. V lost 7 bases and J lost 3; bases outside the gene matches: 8. Germline lookup yields CDR1 SNHLY and CDR2 FYNNEI. The CDR3 is 14 residues long. The CDR3 DNA is TGTGCCAGCAACCGGAACAGGGGGGACTACGAGCAGTACTTC. It is translated as CASNRNRGDYEQYF.

V usage is TRBV15 and J usage is TRBJ2-3, with 8 bases identical to TRBD2. Germline V gene lookup returns CDR1 LNHNV and CDR2 YYDKDF (reference sequence). CDR3 size: 16 residues. The ends lost 0 bases at V and 3 bases at J; junction bases unmatched: 5. This chain's CDR3 is CATSREAGAGTDTQYF. For the CDR3, the DNA is TGTGCCACCAGCAGAGAAGCGGGGGCAGGTACAGATACGCAGTATTTT.

The gene calls are TRBV27 and TRBJ1-1; TRBD1 is a possible D gene (5 bases). Trimming shortened V by 7 bases and J by 6 bases, and 18 bases separated the two germline ends. Germline CDR1 is MNHEY and CDR2 is SMNVEV (reference sequence). The CDR3 spans 14 residues. The CDR3 sequence: CASNAAGMTAEAFF. The CDR3 coding sequence is TGTGCCAGCAACGCCGCAGGGATGACGGCTGAAGCTTTCTTT.